This T cell receptor beta chain was observed in a study of blood T cells in healthy people across ages. As for this clonotype: What it binds is not known.

Study-level results: Any conclusive comparison of naive versus antigen-experienced cells was prevented by using unsorted PBMCs. Naive CD4+ cell counts and diversity both ran higher in long-lived than in aged donors.

Germline lookup yields CDR1 SGHVS and CDR2 FNYEAQ. V lost 6 bases, J lost 0 bases, and 8 bases lay in between. The CDR3 has 14 amino acids. Next came a second PCR, run for roughly 6 to 11 cycles, which used a sample-barcoded 5' primer along with a J-beta primer mix. TCRdb analysed the 5' RACE reads with MiXCR anew, one entry per CDR3 protein. This table holds about 1.1 million distinct CDR3 sequences, more than 30% found once. V and J are TRBV7-6 and TRBJ1-4; D is undetermined. The TCR sequence derives from a man aged 18 to 30 in good health. Input material: blood. The CDR3 sequence is CASSKGSTNEKLFF. In DNA, the CDR3 is TGTGCCAGCAGTAAGGGATCAACTAATGAAAAACTGTTTTTT.